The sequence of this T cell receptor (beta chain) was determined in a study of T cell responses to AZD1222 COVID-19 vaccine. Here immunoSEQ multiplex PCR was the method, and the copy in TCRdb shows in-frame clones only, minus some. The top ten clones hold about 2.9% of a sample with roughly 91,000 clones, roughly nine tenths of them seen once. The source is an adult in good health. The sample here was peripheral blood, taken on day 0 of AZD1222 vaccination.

CDR3 loop: CAWSKTGGEKLFF. The CDR3 region has the DNA TGTGCCTGGAGCAAAACAGGGGGTGAAAAACTGTTTTTT. The V call is TRBV30, the J call TRBJ1-4; 8 bases agree with TRBD1. The trim removed 3 bases at V and 7 bases at J, leaving 4 bases unmatched. This CDR3 has 13 residues. Germline-derived CDR1 and CDR2 are GTSNPN and SVGIG (reference sequence).